Presented here are 18 T cell receptor beta chains from one specimen sequenced in a study of cytomegalovirus exposure and HLA in healthy donors. This PCR relied on a set of 60 Vbeta primers and 13 Jbeta primers. TCRdb keeps only in-frame clones here, not all; method: immunoSEQ multiplex PCR. The sample yields 150,000 to 200,000 clones, nearly 80% seen once. Sequenced material: PBMCs. The origin of the receptors is a woman aged 50 to 65 in good health and CMV-seropositive.

This chain links TRBV2 with TRBJ2-5; 10 bases match TRBD2. The J segment lost 5 bases and the V segment lost 7 bases, leaving 7 bases of the junction unmatched. This CDR3 spans 14 amino acids. Per the germline V gene, CDR1 is SNHLY and CDR2 is FYNNEI. The CDR3 here is CASILAGAAETQYF. CDR3 nucleotides: TGTGCCAGCATCCTAGCGGGGGCGGCGGAGACCCAGTACTTC.

The rearrangement uses TRBV9 and TRBJ1-1; D remains unclear. Germline V gene lookup returns CDR1 SGDLS and CDR2 YYNGEE. The CDR3 has 15 amino acids. V lost 0 bases, J lost 0 bases, and 9 bases lay in between. As DNA, the CDR3 is TGTGCCAGCAGCGTAGCCGGTACCTTGAACACTGAAGCTTTCTTT. Its translation: CASSVAGTLNTEAFF.

The rearrangement uses TRBV7-8 and TRBJ1-1, with D perhaps TRBD1 (5 bases). CDR3 length: 15 amino acids. V lost 0 bases, J lost 2 bases, and 10 bases lay in between. Germline V CDR1 and CDR2: SGHVS, FQNEAQ. CDR3 loop: CASSLAGQGNTEAFF. Written as DNA, the CDR3 is TGTGCCAGCAGCTTAGCGGGGCAGGGAAACACTGAAGCTTTCTTT.

The chain carries TRBV9 and TRBJ2-3; perhaps TRBD1 as D (6 bases). Per germline, CDR1 SGDLS and CDR2 YYNGEE. V was cut by 0 bases and J by 2 bases, with 13 bases left in between. The CDR3 runs 16 residues. The CDR3 sequence: CASSVGDKPSTDTQYF. CDR3 in DNA: TGTGCCAGCAGCGTAGGGGACAAACCTTCCACAGATACGCAGTATTTT.

The rearrangement uses TRBV11-2 and TRBJ2-7, with 9 positions matching TRBD1. Germline V lookup: CDR1 SGHAT, CDR2 FQNNGV. This CDR3 contains 17 residues. The V gene end was trimmed by 5 bases and the J gene end by 4 bases; junction bases not matched to a gene: 15. As DNA, the CDR3 is TGTGCCAGCAGCCGAAGGGGGACAGGGTTATCTATATACGAGCAGTACTTC. Its translation is CASSRRGTGLSIYEQYF.

This chain joins TRBV7-2 and TRBJ2-3, with 8 bases lining up with TRBD1. Germline values: CDR1 SGHTA, CDR2 FQGNSA. CDR3 size: 15 residues. V trimming: 3 bases; J trimming: 2 bases; junction bases outside the gene matches: 4. This CDR3 reads CASSFQGADTDTQYF. CDR3 sequence (DNA): TGTGCCAGCAGCTTCCAGGGGGCGGACACAGATACGCAGTATTTT.

The rearrangement joins TRBV5-1 to TRBJ2-4; TRBD1 agrees at 8 bases. After removal of 4 bases from V and 9 bases from J, the junction contained 6 bases not matched to a gene. Germline lookup yields CDR1 SGHRS and CDR2 YFSETQ. The CDR3 is 13 amino acids. This chain's CDR3 is CASSLGTGSIQYF. CDR3 coding DNA: TGCGCCAGCAGCCTGGGGACAGGAAGCATTCAGTACTTC.

The chain joins TRBV4-1 to TRBJ1-2, with D possibly being TRBD1 (6 bases). Germline assignment: CDR1 MGHRA and CDR2 YSYEKL. V lost 0 bases, J lost 3 bases, and 11 bases lay in between. CDR3 length: 15 amino acids. The CDR3 region has the DNA TGCGCCAGCAGCCAAGAGCAGGGGCTCTACTATGGCTACACCTTC. Translation: CASSQEQGLYYGYTF.

The chain combines TRBV10-3 with TRBJ2-5, with D possibly being TRBD2 (6 bases). The V end was cut by 8 bases, the J end by 0 bases, with 7 bases between. The CDR3 is 12 amino acids. Per germline, CDR1 ENHRY and CDR2 SYGVKD. As DNA, the CDR3 is TGTGCCATCGCGGGGAACCAAGAGACCCAGTACTTC. Residues: CAIAGNQETQYF.

This clone turned up a few times. The rearrangement joins TRBV7-2 to TRBJ2-1; a weak D match, TRBD2 (5 bases). This CDR3 has 12 residues. Germline V gene sequence: CDR1 SGHTA, CDR2 FQGNSA. V shed 8 bases and J shed 9 bases, with 14 bases lying between them. The CDR3: CASHSRRGEQFF. Written as DNA, the CDR3 is TGTGCCAGCCACTCCCGACGGGGTGAGCAGTTCTTC. The variable domain in full, with the rest retrieved from reference TRBV7-2 and TRBJ2-1, is GAGVSQSPSNKVTEKGKDVELRCDPISGHTALYWYRQSLGQGLEFLIYFQGNSAPDKSGLPSDRFSAERTGGSVSTLTIQRTQQEDSAVYLCASHSRRGEQFFGPGTRLTVL.

The chain carries TRBV5-4 and TRBJ2-3, with 8 bases fitting TRBD1. This CDR3 is 16 amino acids long. The junction had 10 bases not matched to a gene; V was cut back by 4 bases and J by 3 bases. CDR1 and CDR2 from the germline V gene are SGHNT and YYREEE (reference sequence). CDR3 DNA: TGTGCCAGCAGCCCTTCCGAAAGGACAGGGACAGATACGCAGTATTTT. This codes for CASSPSERTGTDTQYF.

The chain recombines TRBV28 with TRBJ1-2; no reliable D call. The CDR3 is 13 amino acids. Trimming pared 2 bases from V and 7 bases from J, leaving 11 bases between. From germline, CDR1 is MDHEN and CDR2 SYDVKM. CDR3 coding DNA: TGTGCCAGCAGTTTACCCCAGTCGATTGGCTACACCTTC. Amino acids: CASSLPQSIGYTF.

The chain has TRBV5-1 and TRBJ2-7, with D perhaps matching TRBD1 (5 bases). The V gene lost 0 bases and the J gene lost 5 bases, with 18 bases spanning the gap. CDR3 length: 16 residues. The V gene's germline CDR1 is SGHRS and CDR2 YFSETQ. CDR3 bases: TGCGCCAGCAGCTTGGCTCTCGCAGGGTCGGCGGACGAGCAGTACTTC. Its protein product is CASSLALAGSADEQYF. The full variable domain, rest sourced from reference TRBV5-1 and TRBJ2-7, is KAGVTQTPRYLIKTRGQQVTLSCSPISGHRSVSWYQQTPGQGLQFLFEYFSETQRNKGNFPGRFSGRQFSNSRSEMNVSTLELGDSALYLCASSLALAGSADEQYFGPGTRLTVT.

V usage is TRBV4-1 and J usage is TRBJ2-3, with TRBD2 identical over 7 bases. Unmatched junction bases numbered 6, after V lost 6 bases and J lost 0 bases. The CDR3 loop spans 15 amino acids. CDR1 MGHRA and CDR2 YSYEKL come from the germline V gene. The CDR3 sequence: CASSQSGESTDTQYF. CDR3 nucleotides: TGCGCCAGCAGTCAGAGCGGGGAGAGCACAGATACGCAGTATTTT.

This chain uses TRBV11-2 with TRBJ1-3, with 7 bases that match TRBD1. CDR3 length equals 17 residues. V dropped 1 base and J dropped 3; count of bases not matched to a gene: 9. Germline CDR1 SGHAT, CDR2 FQNNGV. The CDR3 coding sequence is TGTGCCAGCAGCTTAGTGCCTAAGGGGGCGGTTGGAAACACCATATATTTT. Translation gives CASSLVPKGAVGNTIYF.

This clone was seen only once. V usage is TRBV7-2 and J usage is TRBJ2-5, with 8 positions matching TRBD2. The DNA end is more similar to TRBJ2-7, so the J call may be wrong. This CDR3 comprises 14 residues. Germline CDR1 reads SGHTA; CDR2 reads FQGNSA. The CDR3 region is CASSWGTSSYEQYF. The CDR3, as DNA: TGTGCCAGCAGCTGGGGGACTAGTTCCTACGAGCAGTACTTC.

This clone was seen a handful of times. The chain is built from TRBV5-1 and TRBJ1-2; tentative D call: TRBD1 (5 bases). Trimming left V 1 base short and J 4 bases short, with 20 bases between. This CDR3 region has 17 residues. Germline CDR1 SGHRS, CDR2 YFSETQ. CDR3 region: CASSLSRGSTKFYGYTF. The CDR3 DNA sequence: TGCGCCAGCAGCTTGTCGCGGGGCTCTACGAAATTCTATGGCTACACCTTC.

This clone was seen just once. V usage is TRBV4-3 and J usage is TRBJ2-7; D possibly corresponds to TRBD1 (5 bases). V gave up 0 bases and J gave up 0 bases, with 12 bases separating them. This CDR3 has 16 residues. CDR1 is LGHNA and CDR2 is YSLEER in the germline V gene. CDR3 sequence: CASSQDATDLSYEQYF. CDR3 nucleotides: TGCGCCAGCAGCCAAGATGCGACAGACCTCTCCTACGAGCAGTACTTC.